This T cell receptor (beta chain) was obtained from a study of response to subunit inactivated influenza vaccine. The CDR3 totals 13 residues. Germline V CDR1 and CDR2: SGHDT, YYEEEE. V lost 1 base to trimming and J lost 3 bases, with 8 bases between them. The study, taken as a whole, reports: The authors suggested that every seasonal influenza vaccination recruits few new T cells.

TCRdb called the RT-PCR reads again in MiXCR, with one record for every CDR3 protein. Of 530,000 or so distinct CDR3 sequences in the sample, 14% were seen once. Note on this clonotype: Its specificity is not known.

This chain connects TRBV5-6 to TRBJ2-7; perhaps TRBD2 as D (5 bases). The receptor was isolated from a middle-aged man who received an inactivated influenza vaccine. The material was PBMCs from blood, obtained 11 to 12 days after vaccination. The CDR3 here is CASSLSGVYEQYF. CDR3 DNA sequence: TGTGCCAGCAGCTTGTCCGGGGTCTACGAGCAGTACTTC.